This T cell receptor (beta chain) was sequenced during a study of radiotherapy plus CTLA-4 blockade in lung cancer. Study-level background: In 18% of patients, objective responses were seen; 25% to 40% had disease control. General study results and limits: Response, reportedly, was best predicted by interferon-beta along with early blood T cell clone dynamics. Expansion of tumor-derived TCR clones was observed in blood after radiotherapy plus ipilimumab.

About this clone itself: Its antigen remains unknown.

This CDR3 has 14 residues. V was clipped by 7 bases and J by 0 bases, with 10 bases between them. Germline V lookup: CDR1 MNHNS, CDR2 SASEGT. Focal radiation with ipilimumab CTLA-4 blockade was given to patients with chemo-refractory metastatic non-small-cell lung cancer. Here immunoSEQ multiplex PCR was the method, and the copy in TCRdb shows in-frame clones only, minus some. Of approximately 83,000 clones in the sample, around 79% were seen once. The input for sequencing was peripheral blood, taken from a patient treated with radiotherapy plus ipilimumab. J is TRBJ1-5 and V is TRBV6-1; TRBD1 is a possible D gene (6 bases). This sequence originates from a human donor with non-small cell lung cancer who had a partial response to radiotherapy plus ipilimumab. Some clones in this sample may be carry-over from other donors' samples. CDR3 DNA sequence: TGTGCCAGCAATCCGACAGGTAGCAATCAGCCCCAGCATTTT. Amino acids: CASNPTGSNQPQHF.